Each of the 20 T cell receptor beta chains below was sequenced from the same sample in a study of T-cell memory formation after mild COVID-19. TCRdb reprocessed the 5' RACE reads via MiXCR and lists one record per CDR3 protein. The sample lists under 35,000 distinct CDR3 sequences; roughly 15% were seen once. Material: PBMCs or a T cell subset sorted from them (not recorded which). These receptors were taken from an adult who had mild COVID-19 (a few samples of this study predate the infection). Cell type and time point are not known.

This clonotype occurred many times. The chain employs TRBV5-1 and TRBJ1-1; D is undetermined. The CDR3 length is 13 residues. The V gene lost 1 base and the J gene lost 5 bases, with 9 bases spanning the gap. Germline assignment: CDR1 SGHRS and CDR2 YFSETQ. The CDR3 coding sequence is TGCGCCAGCAGCTTGTTCGCGGGAACTGAAGCTTTCTTT. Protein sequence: CASSLFAGTEAFF.

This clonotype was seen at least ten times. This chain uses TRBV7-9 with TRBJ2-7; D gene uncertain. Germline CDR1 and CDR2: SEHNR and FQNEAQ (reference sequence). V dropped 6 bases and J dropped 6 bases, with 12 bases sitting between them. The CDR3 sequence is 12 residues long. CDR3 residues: CASSRSVSEQYF. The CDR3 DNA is TGTGCCAGCAGTCGATCGGTGTCCGAGCAGTACTTC.

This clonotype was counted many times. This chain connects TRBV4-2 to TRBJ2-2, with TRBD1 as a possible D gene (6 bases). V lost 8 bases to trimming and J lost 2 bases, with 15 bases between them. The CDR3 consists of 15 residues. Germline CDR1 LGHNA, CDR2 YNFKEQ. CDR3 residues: CASAPGHLNTGELFF. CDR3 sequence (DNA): TGTGCCAGCGCACCGGGACATCTTAACACCGGGGAGCTGTTTTTT.

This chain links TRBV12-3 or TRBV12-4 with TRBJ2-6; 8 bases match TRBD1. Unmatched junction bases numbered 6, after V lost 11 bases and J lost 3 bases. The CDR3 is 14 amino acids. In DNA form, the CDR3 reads TGTGCCGGACGACAGGGGAATGGGGCCAACGTCCTGACTTTC. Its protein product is CAGRQGNGANVLTF.

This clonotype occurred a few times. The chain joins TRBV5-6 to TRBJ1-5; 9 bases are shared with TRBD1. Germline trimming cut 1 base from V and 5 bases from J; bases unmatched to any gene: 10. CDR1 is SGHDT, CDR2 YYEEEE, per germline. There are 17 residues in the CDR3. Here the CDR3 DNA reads TGTGCCAGCAGCTTGTGGGGGGGGACAGGGAGTGATCAGCCCCAGCATTTT. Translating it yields CASSLWGGTGSDQPQHF.

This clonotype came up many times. CDR3 bases: TGTGCCAGCAGCCGTATAGCGGGAGCCTTGATTGAGCAGTTCTTC. Amino acids: CASSRIAGALIEQFF. The V gene is TRBV7-3, the J gene TRBJ2-1; 9 nucleotides align to TRBD2. V shed 5 bases and J 9 bases; nucleotides not matched to a gene: 11. Germline values: CDR1 SGHTA, CDR2 FQGTGA. The CDR3 has 15 amino acids. The full variable domain, rest sourced from reference TRBV7-3 and TRBJ2-1, is GAGVSQTPSNKVTEKGKYVELRCDPISGHTALYWYRQSLGQGPEFLIYFQGTGAADDSGLPNDRFFAVRPEGSVSTLKIQRTERGDSAVYLCASSRIAGALIEQFFGPGTRLTVL.

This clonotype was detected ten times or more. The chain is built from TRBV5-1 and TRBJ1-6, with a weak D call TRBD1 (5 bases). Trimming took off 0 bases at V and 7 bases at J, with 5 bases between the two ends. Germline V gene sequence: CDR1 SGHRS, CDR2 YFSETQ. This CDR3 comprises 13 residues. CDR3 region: CASSLGGNSPLHF. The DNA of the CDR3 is TGCGCCAGCAGCTTGGGGGGGAATTCACCCCTCCACTTT.

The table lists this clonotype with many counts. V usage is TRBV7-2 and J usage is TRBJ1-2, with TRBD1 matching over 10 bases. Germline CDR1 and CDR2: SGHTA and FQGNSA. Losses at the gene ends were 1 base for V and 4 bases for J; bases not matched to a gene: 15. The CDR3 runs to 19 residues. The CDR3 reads CASSLDFGGTGVGIYGYTF. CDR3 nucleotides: TGTGCCAGCAGCTTAGACTTTGGGGGGACAGGGGTGGGCATCTATGGCTACACCTTC.

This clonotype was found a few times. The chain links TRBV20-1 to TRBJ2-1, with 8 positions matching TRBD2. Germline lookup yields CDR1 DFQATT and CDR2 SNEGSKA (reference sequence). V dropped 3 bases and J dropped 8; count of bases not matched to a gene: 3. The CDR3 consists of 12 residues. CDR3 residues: CSARTSVHEQFF. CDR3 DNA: TGCAGTGCTAGGACTAGCGTCCATGAGCAGTTCTTC.

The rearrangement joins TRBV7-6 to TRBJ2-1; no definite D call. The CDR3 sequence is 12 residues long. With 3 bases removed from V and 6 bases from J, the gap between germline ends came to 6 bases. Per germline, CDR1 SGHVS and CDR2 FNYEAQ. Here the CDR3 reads CASSFPGNEQFF. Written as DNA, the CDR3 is TGTGCCAGCAGCTTTCCGGGCAATGAGCAGTTCTTC. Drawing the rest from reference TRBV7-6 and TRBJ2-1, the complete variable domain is GAGVSQSPRYKVTKRGQDVALRCDPISGHVSLYWYRQALGQGPEFLTYFNYEAQQDKSGLPNDRFSAERPEGSISTLTIQRTEQRDSAMYRCASSFPGNEQFFGPGTRLTVL.

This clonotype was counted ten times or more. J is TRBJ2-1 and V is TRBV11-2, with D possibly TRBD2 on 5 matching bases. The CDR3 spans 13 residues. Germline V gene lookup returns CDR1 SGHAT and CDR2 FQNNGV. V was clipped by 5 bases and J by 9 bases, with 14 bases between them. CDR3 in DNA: TGTGCCAGCAGCCGGACTTGGGCTAGTGAGCAGTTCTTC. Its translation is CASSRTWASEQFF.

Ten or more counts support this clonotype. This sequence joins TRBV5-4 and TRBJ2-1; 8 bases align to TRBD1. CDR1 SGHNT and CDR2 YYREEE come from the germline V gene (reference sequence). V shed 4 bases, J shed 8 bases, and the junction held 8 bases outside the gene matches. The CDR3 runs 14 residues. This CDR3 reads CASSPGGRGHEQFF. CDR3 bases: TGTGCCAGCAGCCCGGGCGGCAGGGGGCATGAGCAGTTCTTC.

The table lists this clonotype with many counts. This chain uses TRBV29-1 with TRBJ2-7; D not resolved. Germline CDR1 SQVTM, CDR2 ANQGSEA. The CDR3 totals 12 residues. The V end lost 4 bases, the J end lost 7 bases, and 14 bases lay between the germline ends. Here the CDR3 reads CSVGTPLREQYF. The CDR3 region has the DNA TGCAGCGTTGGTACCCCCCTGAGGGAGCAGTACTTC.

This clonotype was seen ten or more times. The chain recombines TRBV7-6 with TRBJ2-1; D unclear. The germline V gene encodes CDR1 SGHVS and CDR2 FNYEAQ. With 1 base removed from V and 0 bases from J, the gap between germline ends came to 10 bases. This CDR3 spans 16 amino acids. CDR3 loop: CASSLGIKGSYNEQFF. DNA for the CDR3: TGTGCCAGCAGCTTAGGGATTAAGGGCTCCTACAATGAGCAGTTCTTC.

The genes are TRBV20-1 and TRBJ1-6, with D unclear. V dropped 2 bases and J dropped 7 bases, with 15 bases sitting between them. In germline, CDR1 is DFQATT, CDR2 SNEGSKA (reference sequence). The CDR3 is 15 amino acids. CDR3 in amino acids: CSARPRNEYNSPLHF. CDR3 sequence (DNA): TGCAGTGCTAGACCACGCAACGAGTACAATTCACCCCTCCACTTT.

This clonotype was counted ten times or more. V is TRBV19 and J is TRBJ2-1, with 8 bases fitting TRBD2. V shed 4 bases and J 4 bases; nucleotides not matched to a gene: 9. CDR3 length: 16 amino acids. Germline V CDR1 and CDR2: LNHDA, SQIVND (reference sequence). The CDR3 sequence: CASSKSAAGAYNEQFF. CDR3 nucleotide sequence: TGTGCCAGTAGTAAGTCCGCAGCGGGAGCTTACAATGAGCAGTTCTTC.

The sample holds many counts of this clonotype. The CDR3 protein is CATSLDRGGINEQFF. The CDR3 region has the DNA TGTGCCACCAGCTTGGACAGGGGTGGGATCAATGAGCAGTTCTTC. The chain couples TRBV15 to TRBJ2-1; 9 nucleotides line up with TRBD1. The germline V gene has CDR1 LNHNV and CDR2 YYDKDF (reference sequence). CDR3 length equals 15 residues. V shed 5 bases and J 6 bases; nucleotides not matched to a gene: 8.

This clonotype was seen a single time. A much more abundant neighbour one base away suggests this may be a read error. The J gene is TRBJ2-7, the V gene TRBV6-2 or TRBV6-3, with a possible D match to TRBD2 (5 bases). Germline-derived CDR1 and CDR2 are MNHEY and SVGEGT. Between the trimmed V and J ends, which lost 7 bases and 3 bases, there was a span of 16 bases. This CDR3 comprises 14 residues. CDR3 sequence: CASNPRGYYYEQYF. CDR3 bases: TGTGCCAGCAACCCTAGAGGGTACTACTACGAGCAGTACTTC.

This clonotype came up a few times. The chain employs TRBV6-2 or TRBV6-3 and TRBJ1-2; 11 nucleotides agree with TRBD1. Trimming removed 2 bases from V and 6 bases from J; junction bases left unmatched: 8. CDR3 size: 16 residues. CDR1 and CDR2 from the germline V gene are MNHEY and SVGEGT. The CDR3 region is CASSYTGTGGPNGYTF. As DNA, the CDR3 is TGTGCCAGCAGTTACACTGGGACAGGGGGACCCAATGGCTACACCTTC.

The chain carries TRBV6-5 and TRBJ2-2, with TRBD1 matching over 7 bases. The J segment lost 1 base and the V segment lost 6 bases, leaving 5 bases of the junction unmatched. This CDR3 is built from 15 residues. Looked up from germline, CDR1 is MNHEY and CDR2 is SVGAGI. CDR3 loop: CASSLWTGNTGELFF. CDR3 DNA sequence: TGTGCCAGCAGCCTCTGGACAGGGAACACCGGGGAGCTGTTTTTT.